The clone carrying this T cell receptor beta chain was observed a few times. As yet, its antigen is unknown. The read is 3 residues too short to cover the CDR3 end, so that end is filled in from the germline J gene. Measured with immunoSEQ multiplex PCR; TCRdb has only the in-frame clones, and not every one. This sample carries roughly 7,000 clones, none of them present only once. The sample comes from a study of T cell clonality in common variable immunodeficiency. Overall study results and limits: Fewer deletions and N-nucleotide insertions were reportedly seen in common variable immunodeficiency TCR beta sequences.

This CDR3 spans 14 amino acids. V lost 0 bases, J lost 4 bases, and 2 bases stayed unmatched. CDR1 is SGHRS and CDR2 is YFSETQ in the germline V gene. The chain carries TRBV5-1 and TRBJ2-7; TRBD2 matches 9 bases. The sequence derives from a human donor with common variable immunodeficiency. Source material: peripheral blood mononuclear cells. CDR3: CASSLVREGYEQYF. CDR3 bases read: TGCGCCAGCAGCTTGGTGCGGGAGGGTTACGAG. The full variable domain, rest sourced from reference TRBV5-1 and TRBJ2-7, is KAGVTQTPRYLIKTRGQQVTLSCSPISGHRSVSWYQQTPGQGLQFLFEYFSETQRNKGNFPGRFSGRQFSNSRSEMNVSTLELGDSALYLCASSLVREGYEQYFGPGTRLTVT.